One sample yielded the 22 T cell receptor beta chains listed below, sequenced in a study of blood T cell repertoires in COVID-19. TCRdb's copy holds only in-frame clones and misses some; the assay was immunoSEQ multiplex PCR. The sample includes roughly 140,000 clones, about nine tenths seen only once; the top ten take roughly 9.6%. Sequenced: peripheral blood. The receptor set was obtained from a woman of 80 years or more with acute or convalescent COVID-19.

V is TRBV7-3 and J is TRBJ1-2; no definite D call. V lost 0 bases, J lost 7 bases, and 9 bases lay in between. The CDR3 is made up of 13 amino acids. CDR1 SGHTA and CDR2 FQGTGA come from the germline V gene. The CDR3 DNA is TGTGCCAGCAGCTTAACCCTCGGGAGTGGCTACACCTTC. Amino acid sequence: CASSLTLGSGYTF.

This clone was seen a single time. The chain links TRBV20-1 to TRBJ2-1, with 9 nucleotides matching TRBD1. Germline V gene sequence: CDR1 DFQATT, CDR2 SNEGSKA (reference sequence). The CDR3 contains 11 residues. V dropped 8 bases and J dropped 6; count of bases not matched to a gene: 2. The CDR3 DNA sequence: TGCAGTACGACAGGGGGCAATGAGCAGTTCTTC. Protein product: CSTTGGNEQFF.

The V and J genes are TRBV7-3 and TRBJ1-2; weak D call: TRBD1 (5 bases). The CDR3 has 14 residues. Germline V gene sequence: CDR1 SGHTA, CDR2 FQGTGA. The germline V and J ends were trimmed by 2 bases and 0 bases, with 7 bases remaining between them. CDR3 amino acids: CASSLDSSNYGYTF. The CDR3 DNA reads TGTGCCAGCAGCTTAGACAGTTCTAACTATGGCTACACCTTC.

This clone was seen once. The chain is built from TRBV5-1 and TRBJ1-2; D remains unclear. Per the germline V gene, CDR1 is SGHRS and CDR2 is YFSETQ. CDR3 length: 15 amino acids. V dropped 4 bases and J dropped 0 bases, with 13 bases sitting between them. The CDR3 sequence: CASSPGSLTNYGYTF. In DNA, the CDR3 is TGCGCCAGCAGCCCAGGATCCCTTACTAACTATGGCTACACCTTC.

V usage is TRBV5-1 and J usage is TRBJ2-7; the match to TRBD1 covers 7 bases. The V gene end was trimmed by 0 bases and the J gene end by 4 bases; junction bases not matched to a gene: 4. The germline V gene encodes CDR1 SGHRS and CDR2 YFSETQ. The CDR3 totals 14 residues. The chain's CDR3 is CASSLGQGVYEQYF. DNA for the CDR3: TGCGCCAGCAGCTTGGGACAGGGCGTGTACGAGCAGTACTTC.

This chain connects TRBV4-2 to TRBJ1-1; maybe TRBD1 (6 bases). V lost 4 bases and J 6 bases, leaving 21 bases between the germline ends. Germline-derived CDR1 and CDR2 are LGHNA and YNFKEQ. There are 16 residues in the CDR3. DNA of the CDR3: TGTGCCAGCAGCCGCTCTGGGCCCGCACAGGGCTCTGAAGCTTTCTTT. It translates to CASSRSGPAQGSEAFF.

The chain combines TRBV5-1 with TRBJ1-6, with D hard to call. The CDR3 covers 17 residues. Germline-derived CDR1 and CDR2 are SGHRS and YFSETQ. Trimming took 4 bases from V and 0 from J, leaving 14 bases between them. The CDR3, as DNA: TGCGCCAGCAGCCTTGTGGCAGCGAGCTCCTATAATTCACCCCTCCACTTT. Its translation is CASSLVAASSYNSPLHF.

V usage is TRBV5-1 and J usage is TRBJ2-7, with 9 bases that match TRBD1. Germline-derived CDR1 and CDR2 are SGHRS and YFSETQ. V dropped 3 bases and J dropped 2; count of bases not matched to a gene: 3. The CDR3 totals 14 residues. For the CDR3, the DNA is TGCGCCAGCAGCTCTGGGACAGGGACCTACGAGCAGTACTTC. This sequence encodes CASSSGTGTYEQYF. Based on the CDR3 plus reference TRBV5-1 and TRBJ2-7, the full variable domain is KAGVTQTPRYLIKTRGQQVTLSCSPISGHRSVSWYQQTPGQGLQFLFEYFSETQRNKGNFPGRFSGRQFSNSRSEMNVSTLELGDSALYLCASSSGTGTYEQYFGPGTRLTVT.

This CDR3 is CASSPLREYTDTQYF. Here the CDR3 DNA reads TGTGCCAGCAGCCCTTTGAGGGAATACACAGATACGCAGTATTTT. This chain connects TRBV14 to TRBJ2-3, with D perhaps TRBD2 (5 bases). The CDR3 sequence is 15 residues long. Trimming took off 4 bases at V and 2 bases at J, with 13 bases between the two ends. Germline V gene sequence: CDR1 SGHDN, CDR2 FVKESK.

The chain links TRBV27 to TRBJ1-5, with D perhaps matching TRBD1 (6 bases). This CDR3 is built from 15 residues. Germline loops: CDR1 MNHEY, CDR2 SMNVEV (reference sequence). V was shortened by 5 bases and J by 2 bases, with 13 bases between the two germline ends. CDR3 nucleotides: TGTGCCAGCAGTGCTGACAGGTCAGGCAATCAGCCCCAGCATTTT. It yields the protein CASSADRSGNQPQHF.

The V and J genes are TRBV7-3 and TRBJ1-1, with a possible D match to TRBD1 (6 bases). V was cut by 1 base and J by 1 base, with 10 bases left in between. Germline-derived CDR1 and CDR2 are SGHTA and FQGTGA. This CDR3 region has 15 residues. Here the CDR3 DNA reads TGTGCCAGCAGCTTAAGCGGCAGGGGGAACACTGAAGCTTTCTTT. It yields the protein CASSLSGRGNTEAFF.

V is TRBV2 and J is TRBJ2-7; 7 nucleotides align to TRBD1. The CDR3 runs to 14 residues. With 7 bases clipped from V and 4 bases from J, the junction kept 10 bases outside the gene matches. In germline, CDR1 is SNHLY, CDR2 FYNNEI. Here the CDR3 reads CASTDRVFGYEQYF. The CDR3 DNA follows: TGTGCCAGCACCGACAGGGTGTTCGGGTACGAGCAGTACTTC.

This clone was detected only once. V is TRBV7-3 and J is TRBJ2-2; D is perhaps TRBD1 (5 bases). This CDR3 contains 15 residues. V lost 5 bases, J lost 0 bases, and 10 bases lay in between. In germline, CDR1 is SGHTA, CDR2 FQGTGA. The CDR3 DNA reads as TGTGCCAGCAGCGGGGCCCCATCGAACACCGGGGAGCTGTTTTTT. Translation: CASSGAPSNTGELFF.

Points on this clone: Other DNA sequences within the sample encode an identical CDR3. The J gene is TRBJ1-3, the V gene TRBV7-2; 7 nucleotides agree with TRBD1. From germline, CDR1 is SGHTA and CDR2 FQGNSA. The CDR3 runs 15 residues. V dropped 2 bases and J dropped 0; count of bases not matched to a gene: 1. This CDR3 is CASSLWDSSGNTIYF. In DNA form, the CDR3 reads TGTGCCAGCAGCTTATGGGACAGCTCTGGAAACACCATATATTTT.

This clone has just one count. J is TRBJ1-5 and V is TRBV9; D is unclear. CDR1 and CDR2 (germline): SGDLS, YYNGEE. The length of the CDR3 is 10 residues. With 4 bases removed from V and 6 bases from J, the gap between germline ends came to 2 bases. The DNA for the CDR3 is TGTGCCAGCAGCCGTCAGCCCCAGCATTTT. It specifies CASSRQPQHF.

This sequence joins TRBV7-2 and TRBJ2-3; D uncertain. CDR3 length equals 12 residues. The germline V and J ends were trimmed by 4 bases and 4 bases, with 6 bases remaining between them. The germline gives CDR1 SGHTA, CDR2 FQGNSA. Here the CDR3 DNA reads TGTGCCAGCAGCTATCGAGCAGATACGCAGTATTTT. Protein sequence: CASSYRADTQYF.

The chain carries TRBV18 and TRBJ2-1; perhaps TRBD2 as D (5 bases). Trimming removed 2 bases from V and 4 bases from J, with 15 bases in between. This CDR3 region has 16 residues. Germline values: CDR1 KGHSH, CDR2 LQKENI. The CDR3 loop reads CASSPTLADIYNEQFF. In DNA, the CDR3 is TGTGCCAGCTCACCAACCCTAGCTGACATATACAATGAGCAGTTCTTC.

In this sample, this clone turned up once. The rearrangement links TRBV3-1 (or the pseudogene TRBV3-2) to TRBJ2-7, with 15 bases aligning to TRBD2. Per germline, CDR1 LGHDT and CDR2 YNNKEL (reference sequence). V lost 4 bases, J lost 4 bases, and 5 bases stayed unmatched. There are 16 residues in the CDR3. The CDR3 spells CASSRGLAGGVYEQYF. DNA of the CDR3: TGTGCCAGCAGCCGGGGACTAGCGGGGGGAGTTTACGAGCAGTACTTC.

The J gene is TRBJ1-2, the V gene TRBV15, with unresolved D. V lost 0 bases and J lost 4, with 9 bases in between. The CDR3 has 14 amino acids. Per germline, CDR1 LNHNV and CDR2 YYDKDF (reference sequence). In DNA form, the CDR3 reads TGTGCCACCAGCAGAGAGGGAGCATTCTATGGCTACACCTTC. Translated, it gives CATSREGAFYGYTF.

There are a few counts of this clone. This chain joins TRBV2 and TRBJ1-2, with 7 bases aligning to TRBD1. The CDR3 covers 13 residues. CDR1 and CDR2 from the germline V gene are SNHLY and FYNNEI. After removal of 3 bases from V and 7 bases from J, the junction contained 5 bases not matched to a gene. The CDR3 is CASSDRGVGGYTF. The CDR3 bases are TGTGCCAGCAGTGACAGGGGGGTCGGTGGCTACACCTTC.

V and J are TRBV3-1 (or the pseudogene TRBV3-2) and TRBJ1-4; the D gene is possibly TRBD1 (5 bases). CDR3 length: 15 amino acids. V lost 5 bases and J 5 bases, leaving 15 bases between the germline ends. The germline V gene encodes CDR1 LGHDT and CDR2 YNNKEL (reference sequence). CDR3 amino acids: CASSSTAGGNEKLFF. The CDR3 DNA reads TGTGCCAGCAGCTCCACTGCCGGGGGGAATGAAAAACTGTTTTTT.

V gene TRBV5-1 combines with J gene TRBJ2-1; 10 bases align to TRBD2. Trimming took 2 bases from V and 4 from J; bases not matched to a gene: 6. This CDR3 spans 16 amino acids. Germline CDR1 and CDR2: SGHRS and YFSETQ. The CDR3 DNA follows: TGCGCCAGCAGCTTTATAGCGGGGGGACGGTACAATGAGCAGTTCTTC. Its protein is CASSFIAGGRYNEQFF.